Listed below are T cell receptor beta chains from one sample, sequenced in a study of identical twins. Using its own MiXCR run on the 5' RACE reads, TCRdb lists one record per CDR3 protein. The table shows 550,000 to 700,000 distinct CDR3 sequences, with over 20% occurring only once. These data also featured in a second study, about T cells expressing NK-cell markers.

Material for sequencing was PBMCs. These TCRs come from a woman aged 18-30 years in good health. The CDR3 runs from the conserved cysteine through the conserved F or W. Fields, in order: J gene, clone size, D gene, V gene, CDR3 protein, CDR3 DNA. The D gene is left open where the match is weak. Rows give clone size only sometimes, using once, few, many, or a class for an expanded clone.

J gene: TRBJ2-1; clone size: .; D gene: .; V gene: TRBV11-2; CDR3 protein: CASRSFLSGTNEQFF; CDR3 DNA: TGTGCCAGCAGGTCCTTTCTGTCCGGGACCAATGAGCAGTTCTTC
J gene: TRBJ2-1; clone size: few; D gene: TRBD1; V gene: TRBV29-1; CDR3 protein: CSVDQGVNNEQFF; CDR3 DNA: TGCAGCGTTGATCAGGGGGTCAACAATGAGCAGTTCTTC
J gene: TRBJ2-1; clone size: .; D gene: .; V gene: TRBV11-1; CDR3 protein: CASTAGRSFESSYNEQFF; CDR3 DNA: TGTGCCAGCACGGCAGGGAGGAGCTTCGAAAGCTCCTACAATGAGCAGTTCTTC
J gene: TRBJ2-6; clone size: once; D gene: TRBD2; V gene: TRBV20-1; CDR3 protein: CSASGRALSGANVLTF; CDR3 DNA: TGCAGTGCTAGCGGGAGGGCCCTCTCTGGGGCCAACGTCCTGACTTTC
J gene: TRBJ2-1; clone size: few; D gene: .; V gene: TRBV6-2/TRBV6-3; CDR3 protein: CASIGSWEQFF; CDR3 DNA: TGTGCCAGCATAGGGTCGTGGGAGCAGTTCTTC
J gene: TRBJ2-3; clone size: .; D gene: TRBD2; V gene: TRBV5-1; CDR3 protein: CASSLAPGGGSDTQYF; CDR3 DNA: TGCGCCAGCAGCTTGGCCCCGGGAGGGGGATCAGATACGCAGTATTTT
J gene: TRBJ1-4; clone size: .; D gene: TRBD1; V gene: TRBV12-3/TRBV12-4; CDR3 protein: CASSHTGVEKLFF; CDR3 DNA: TGTGCCAGCAGTCATACAGGGGTGGAAAAACTGTTTTTT
J gene: TRBJ1-5; clone size: many; D gene: .; V gene: TRBV12-3/TRBV12-4; CDR3 protein: CASSLSKGAYSNQPQHF; CDR3 DNA: TGTGCCAGCAGTTTGAGTAAGGGCGCTTATAGCAATCAGCCCCAGCATTTT
J gene: TRBJ2-1; clone size: .; D gene: TRBD2; V gene: TRBV20-1; CDR3 protein: CSAPRLTGGDEQFF; CDR3 DNA: TGCAGTGCTCCCCGGCTCACGGGGGGGGATGAGCAGTTCTTC
J gene: TRBJ2-5; clone size: few; D gene: .; V gene: TRBV15; CDR3 protein: CATSRDGQRGTQYF; CDR3 DNA: TGTGCCACCAGCAGAGATGGGCAGAGGGGGACCCAGTACTTC
J gene: TRBJ1-2; clone size: few; D gene: .; V gene: TRBV29-1; CDR3 protein: CSAETGYGYTF; CDR3 DNA: TGCAGCGCCGAGACAGGTTATGGCTACACCTTC
J gene: TRBJ2-7; clone size: .; D gene: TRBD1; V gene: TRBV20-1; CDR3 protein: CSARRPRDSDIWSYEQYF; CDR3 DNA: TGCAGTGCTAGACGACCCCGGGACAGCGACATCTGGTCCTACGAGCAGTACTTC
J gene: TRBJ2-1; clone size: few; D gene: TRBD2; V gene: TRBV20-1; CDR3 protein: CSASSGLAGGPYNEQFF; CDR3 DNA: TGCAGTGCTAGTAGTGGGCTAGCGGGAGGTCCATACAATGAGCAGTTCTTC
J gene: TRBJ2-3; clone size: few; D gene: .; V gene: TRBV5-1; CDR3 protein: CASSQPPGPSLDTQYF; CDR3 DNA: TGCGCCAGCAGCCAACCTCCGGGACCCTCGCTAGATACGCAGTATTTT
J gene: TRBJ1-1; clone size: few; D gene: .; V gene: TRBV12-3/TRBV12-4; CDR3 protein: CASSPVHTEAFF; CDR3 DNA: TGTGCCAGCAGTCCCGTCCACACTGAAGCTTTCTTT
J gene: TRBJ2-3; clone size: .; D gene: .; V gene: TRBV21-1; CDR3 protein: CASSIGLAGEMRSTDTQYF; CDR3 DNA: TGTGCCAGCAGCATAGGACTAGCGGGAGAAATGCGGAGCACAGATACGCAGTATTTT